This T cell receptor (beta chain) was sequenced in a study of blood T cell repertoires in COVID-19. Study information: Both acute and convalescent COVID-19 samples were obtained from the United States, Italy and Spain. PBMCs, B-cell-depleted T cells, or T cells provided the cDNA or gDNA that made up the material.

Trimming cost V 5 bases and J 3 bases; bases outside gene matches: 7. This CDR3 contains 16 residues. Germline CDR1 SEHNR, CDR2 FQNEAQ (reference sequence). In the authors' methods: Reference gene primers were amplified, and this amplification served to estimate nucleated cell counts. This table comes from immunoSEQ multiplex PCR, and its TCRdb copy is limited to in-frame clones, with some not included. The V and J calls and the clone size are those of that table, but D and trimming were determined from the DNA. The sample has over 120,000 clones; more than 60% are singletons. The V gene is TRBV7-9, the J gene TRBJ2-7; TRBD2 matches 13 bases. The sample consisted of peripheral blood. This TCR derives from a woman aged 55-70 years with acute or convalescent COVID-19. The CDR3 sequence is CASSQGLAGSGYEQYF. CDR3 DNA: TGTGCCAGCAGCCAGGGACTAGCGGGAAGTGGCTACGAGCAGTACTTC.